Sequencing of this T cell receptor beta chain was carried out in a study of beta chain features in type 1 diabetes. The entirety of the isolated RNA underwent reverse transcription, so expressed TCRB transcripts were sequenced. Generated by immunoSEQ multiplex PCR, the TCRdb table keeps only in-frame clones and is missing some. The sample has 200,000 to 250,000 clones, 11% seen once. The germline V gene encodes CDR1 SGHNT and CDR2 YENEEA. The CDR3 is made up of 14 amino acids. The V and J ends lost 5 bases and 1 base, in that order; junction bases with no gene match: 2. The chain links TRBV11-3 to TRBJ2-3, with 8 bases matching TRBD1. Source material: central memory CD4+ T cells from blood. The receptor's source is a man younger than 35 in good health. CDR3 in DNA: TGTGCCAGCAGCGCACAGGGGGGCACAGATACGCAGTATTTT. It is translated as CASSAQGGTDTQYF. The entire variable domain, with the rest obtained from reference TRBV11-3 and TRBJ2-3, is as follows: EAGVVQSPRYKIIEKKQPVAFWCNPISGHNTLYWYLQNLGQGPELLIRYENEEAVDDSQLPKDRFSAERLKGVDSTLKIQPAELGDSAVYLCASSAQGGTDTQYFGPGTRLTVL.